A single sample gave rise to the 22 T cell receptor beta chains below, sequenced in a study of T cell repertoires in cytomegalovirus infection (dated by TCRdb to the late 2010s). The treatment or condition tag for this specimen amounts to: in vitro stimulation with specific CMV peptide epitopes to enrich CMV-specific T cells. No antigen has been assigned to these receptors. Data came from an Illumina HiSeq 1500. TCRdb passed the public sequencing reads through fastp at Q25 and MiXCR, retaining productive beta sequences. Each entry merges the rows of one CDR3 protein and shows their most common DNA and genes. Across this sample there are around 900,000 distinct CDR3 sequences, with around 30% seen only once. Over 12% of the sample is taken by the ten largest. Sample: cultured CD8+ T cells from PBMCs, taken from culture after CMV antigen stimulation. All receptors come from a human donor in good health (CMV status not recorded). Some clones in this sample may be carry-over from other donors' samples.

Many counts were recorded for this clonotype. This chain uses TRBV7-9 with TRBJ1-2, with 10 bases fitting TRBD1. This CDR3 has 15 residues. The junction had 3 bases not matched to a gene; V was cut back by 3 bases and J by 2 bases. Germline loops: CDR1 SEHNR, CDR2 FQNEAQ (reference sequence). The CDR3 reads CASSFETGGNYGYTF. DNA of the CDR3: TGTGCCAGCAGCTTCGAGACAGGGGGCAACTATGGCTACACCTTC.

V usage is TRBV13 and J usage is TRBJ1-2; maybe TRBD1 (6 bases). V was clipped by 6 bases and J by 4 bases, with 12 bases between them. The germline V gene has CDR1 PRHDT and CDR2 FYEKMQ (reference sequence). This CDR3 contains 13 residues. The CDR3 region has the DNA TGTGCCAGCAGGTTCCAGGGGAGCTATGGCTACACCTTC. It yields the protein CASRFQGSYGYTF.

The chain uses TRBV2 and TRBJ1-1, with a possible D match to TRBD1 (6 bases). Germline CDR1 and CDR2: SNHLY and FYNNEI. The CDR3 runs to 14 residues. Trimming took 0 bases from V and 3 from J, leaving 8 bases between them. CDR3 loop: CASSEAGHYTEAFF. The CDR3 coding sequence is TGTGCCAGCAGTGAAGCGGGACACTACACTGAAGCTTTCTTT.

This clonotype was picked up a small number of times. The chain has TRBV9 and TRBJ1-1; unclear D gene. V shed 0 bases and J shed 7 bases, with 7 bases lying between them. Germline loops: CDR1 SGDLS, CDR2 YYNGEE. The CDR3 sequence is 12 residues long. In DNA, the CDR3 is TGTGCCAGCAGCGTAGTAGGCCGTGAAGCTTTCTTT. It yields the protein CASSVVGREAFF.

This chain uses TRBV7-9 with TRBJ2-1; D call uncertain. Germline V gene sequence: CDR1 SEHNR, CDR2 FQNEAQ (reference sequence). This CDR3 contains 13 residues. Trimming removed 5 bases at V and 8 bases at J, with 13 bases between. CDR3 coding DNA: TGTGCCAGCAGCGCACCGCGAGGTGATGAGCAGTTCTTC. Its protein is CASSAPRGDEQFF. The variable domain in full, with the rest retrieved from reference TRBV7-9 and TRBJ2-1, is DTGVSQNPRHKITKRGQNVTFRCDPISEHNRLYWYRQTLGQGPEFLTYFQNEAQLEKSRLLSDRFSAERPKGSFSTLEIQRTEQGDSAMYLCASSAPRGDEQFFGPGTRLTVL.

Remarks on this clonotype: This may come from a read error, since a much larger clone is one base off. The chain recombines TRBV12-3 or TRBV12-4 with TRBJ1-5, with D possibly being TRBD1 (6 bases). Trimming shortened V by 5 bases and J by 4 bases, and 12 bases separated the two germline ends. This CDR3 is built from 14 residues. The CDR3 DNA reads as TGTGCCAGCAGTGAAACAGGGCCAAATCAGCCCCAGCATTTT. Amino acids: CASSETGPNQPQHF.

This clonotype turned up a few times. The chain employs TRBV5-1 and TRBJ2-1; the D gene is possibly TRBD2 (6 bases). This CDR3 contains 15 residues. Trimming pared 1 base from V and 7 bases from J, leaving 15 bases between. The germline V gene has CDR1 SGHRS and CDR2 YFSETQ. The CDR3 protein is CASSLFGYRENEQFF. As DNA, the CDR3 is TGCGCCAGCAGCTTGTTCGGGTACCGGGAGAATGAGCAGTTCTTC.

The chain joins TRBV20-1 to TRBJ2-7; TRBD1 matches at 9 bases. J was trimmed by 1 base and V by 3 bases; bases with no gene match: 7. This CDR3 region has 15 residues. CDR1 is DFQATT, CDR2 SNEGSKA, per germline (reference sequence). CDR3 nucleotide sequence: TGCAGTGCTAGTCCTGGGACAGGGCCATCCTACGAGCAGTACGTC. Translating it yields CSASPGTGPSYEQYV.

CDR3 amino acids: CASTRGDRAFYEQFF. The DNA for the CDR3 is TGTGCCAGCACCCGGGGGGACAGGGCTTTCTATGAGCAGTTCTTC. The chain links TRBV6-2 or TRBV6-3 to TRBJ2-1; 9 bases map to TRBD1. Germline CDR1 MNHEY, CDR2 SVGEGT. V lost 7 bases to trimming and J lost 8 bases; unmatched junction nucleotides: 12. The length of the CDR3 is 15 residues.

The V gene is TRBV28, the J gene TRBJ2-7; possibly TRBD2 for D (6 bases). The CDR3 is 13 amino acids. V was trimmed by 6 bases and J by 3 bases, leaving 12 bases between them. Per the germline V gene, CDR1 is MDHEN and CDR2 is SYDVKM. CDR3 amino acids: CASSQLEGYEQYV. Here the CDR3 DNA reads TGTGCCAGCAGCCAGCTGGAGGGCTACGAGCAGTACGTC.

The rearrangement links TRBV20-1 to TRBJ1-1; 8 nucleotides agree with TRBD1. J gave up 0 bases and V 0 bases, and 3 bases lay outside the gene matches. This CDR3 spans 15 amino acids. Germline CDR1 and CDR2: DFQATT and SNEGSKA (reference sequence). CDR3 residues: CSARDPDRVNTEAFF. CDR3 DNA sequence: TGCAGTGCTAGAGATCCGGACAGGGTGAACACTGAAGCTTTCTTT.

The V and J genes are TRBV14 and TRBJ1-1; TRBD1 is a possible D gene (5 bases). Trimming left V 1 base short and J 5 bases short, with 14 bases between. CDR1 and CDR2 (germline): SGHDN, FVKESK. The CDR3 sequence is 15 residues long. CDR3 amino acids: CASSQVYGAKTEAFF. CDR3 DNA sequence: TGTGCCAGCAGCCAAGTATACGGGGCTAAGACTGAAGCTTTCTTT.

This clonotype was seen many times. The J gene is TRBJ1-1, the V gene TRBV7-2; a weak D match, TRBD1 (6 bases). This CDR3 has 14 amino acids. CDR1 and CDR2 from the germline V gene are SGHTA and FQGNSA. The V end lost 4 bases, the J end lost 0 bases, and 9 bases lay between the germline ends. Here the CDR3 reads CASSSNRVNTEAFF. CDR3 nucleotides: TGTGCCAGCAGCTCGAACAGGGTGAACACTGAAGCTTTCTTT.

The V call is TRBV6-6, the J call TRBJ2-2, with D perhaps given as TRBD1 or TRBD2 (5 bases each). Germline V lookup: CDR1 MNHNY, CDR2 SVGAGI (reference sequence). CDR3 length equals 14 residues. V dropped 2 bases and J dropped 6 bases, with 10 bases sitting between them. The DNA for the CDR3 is TGTGCCAGCAGTTACGGTGGGGGACCCGGGGAGCTGTTTTTT. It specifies CASSYGGGPGELFF.

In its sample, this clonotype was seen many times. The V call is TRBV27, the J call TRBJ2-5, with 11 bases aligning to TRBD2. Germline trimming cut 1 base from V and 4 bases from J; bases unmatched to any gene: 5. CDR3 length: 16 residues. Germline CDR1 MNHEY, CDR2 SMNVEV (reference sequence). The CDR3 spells CASSLLAGGPGETQYF. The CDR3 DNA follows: TGTGCCAGCAGTTTATTAGCGGGGGGGCCTGGAGAGACCCAGTACTTC.

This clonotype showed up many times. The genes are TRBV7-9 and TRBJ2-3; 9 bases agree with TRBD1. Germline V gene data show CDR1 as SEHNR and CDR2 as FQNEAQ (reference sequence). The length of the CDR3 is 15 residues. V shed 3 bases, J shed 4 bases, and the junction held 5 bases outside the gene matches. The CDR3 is CASSFRDRDSDTQYF. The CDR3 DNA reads TGTGCCAGCAGCTTCCGGGACAGGGATTCAGATACGCAGTATTTT.

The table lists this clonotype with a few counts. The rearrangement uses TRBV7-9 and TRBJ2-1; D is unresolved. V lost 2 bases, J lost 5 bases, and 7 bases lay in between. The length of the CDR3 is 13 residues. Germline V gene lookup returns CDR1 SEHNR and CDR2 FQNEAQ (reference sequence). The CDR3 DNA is TGTGCCAGCAGCTTAAGGGTAGACAATGAGCAGTTCTTC. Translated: CASSLRVDNEQFF.

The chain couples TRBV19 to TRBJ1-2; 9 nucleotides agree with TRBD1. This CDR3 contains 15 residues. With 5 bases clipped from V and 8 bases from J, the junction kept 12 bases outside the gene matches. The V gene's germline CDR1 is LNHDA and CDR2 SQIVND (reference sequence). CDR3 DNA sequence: TGTGCCAGTAGTGCGGGACAGGGAATCAGGGAAGGCTACACCTTC. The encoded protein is CASSAGQGIREGYTF. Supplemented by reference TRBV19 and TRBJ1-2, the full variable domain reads DGGITQSPKYLFRKEGQNVTLSCEQNLNHDAMYWYRQDPGQGLRLIYYSQIVNDFQKGDIAEGYSVSREKKESFPLTVTSAQKNPTAFYLCASSAGQGIREGYTFGSGTRLTVV.

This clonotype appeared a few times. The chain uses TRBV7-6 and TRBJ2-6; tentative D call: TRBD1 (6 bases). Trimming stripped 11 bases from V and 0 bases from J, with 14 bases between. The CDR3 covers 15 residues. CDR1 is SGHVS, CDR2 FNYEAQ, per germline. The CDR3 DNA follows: TGTGCCGAAGGGACACGTGGCTCTGGGGCCAACGTCCTGACTTTC. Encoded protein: CAEGTRGSGANVLTF. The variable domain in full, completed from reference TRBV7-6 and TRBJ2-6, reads GAGVSQSPRYKVTKRGQDVALRCDPISGHVSLYWYRQALGQGPEFLTYFNYEAQQDKSGLPNDRFSAERPEGSISTLTIQRTEQRDSAMYRCAEGTRGSGANVLTFGAGSRLTVL.

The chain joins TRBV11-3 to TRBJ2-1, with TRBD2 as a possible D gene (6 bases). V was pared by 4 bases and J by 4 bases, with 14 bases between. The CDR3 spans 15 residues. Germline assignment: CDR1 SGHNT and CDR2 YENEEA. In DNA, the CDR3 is TGTGCCAGCAGCTCTAAGGACTACAATTACAATGAGCAGTTCTTC. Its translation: CASSSKDYNYNEQFF.

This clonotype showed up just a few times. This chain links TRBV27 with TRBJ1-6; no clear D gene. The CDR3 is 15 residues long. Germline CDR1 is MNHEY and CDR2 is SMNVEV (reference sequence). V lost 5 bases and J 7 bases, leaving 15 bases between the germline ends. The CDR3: CASSRDRLVNSPLHF. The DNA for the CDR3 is TGTGCCAGCAGTCGAGATCGGCTGGTAAATTCACCCCTCCACTTT.

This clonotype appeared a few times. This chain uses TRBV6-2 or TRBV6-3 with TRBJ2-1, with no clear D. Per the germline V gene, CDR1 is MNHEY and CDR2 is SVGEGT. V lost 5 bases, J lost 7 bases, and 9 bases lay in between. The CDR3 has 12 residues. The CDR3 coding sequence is TGTGCCAGCAGTCCCTACTTGAATGAGCAGTTCTTC. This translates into CASSPYLNEQFF.